The 5 T cell receptor beta chains listed next were all sequenced from one sample in a study of Graves' ophthalmopathy and Graves' hyperthyroidism (dated by TCRdb to the late 2010s). The listed sequencing device is Illumina HiSeq 2000. TCR beta CDR3 regions were amplified from RNA transcripts for repertoire sequencing. The first round was an RT-PCR using HTBI primers with the Qiagen OneStep RT-PCR kit, and this first round was followed by a second-round multiplex PCR, then size selection and purification. TCRdb reprocessed the public reads (quality trimming at Q25 with fastp, clone calling with MiXCR) and kept in-frame beta chains. Rows merge per CDR3 protein into single entries with the most common DNA and genes. This sample holds about 180,000 distinct CDR3 sequences; under 40% were observed only once. Together, the top ten hold roughly 6% of the sample. Sequenced material: peripheral blood. The receptors stem from a woman between 40 and 50 years old with Graves' ophthalmopathy. Donor details come from another sample of the same person, matched by shared clones.

The chain links TRBV20-1 to TRBJ2-5, with D possibly being TRBD2 (5 bases). Trimming took off 5 bases at V and 2 bases at J, with 18 bases between the two ends. In germline, CDR1 is DFQATT, CDR2 SNEGSKA (reference sequence). The CDR3 consists of 15 residues. The CDR3 sequence: CSAHPGDRIQETQYF. The DNA for the CDR3 is TGCAGTGCTCATCCCGGGGATCGCATTCAAGAGACCCAGTACTTC.

This clonotype has at least ten counts. The V call is TRBV30, the J call TRBJ1-2, with TRBD1 identical over 9 bases. CDR1 is GTSNPN, CDR2 SVGIG, per germline (reference sequence). J was trimmed by 2 bases and V by 4 bases; bases with no gene match: 5. This CDR3 region has 14 residues. CDR3 region: CAWNSGQGNYGYTF. The CDR3 bases are TGTGCCTGGAATTCCGGACAGGGGAACTATGGCTACACCTTC.

The chain has TRBV6-1 and TRBJ1-1; a possible D gene is TRBD1 (6 bases). Germline values: CDR1 MNHNS, CDR2 SASEGT. Trimming took 10 bases from V and 0 from J, leaving 15 bases between them. The CDR3 consists of 14 residues. This CDR3 reads CATQGWLMNTEAFF. As DNA, the CDR3 is TGTGCCACCCAGGGGTGGCTGATGAACACTGAAGCTTTCTTT.

In this sample, this clonotype turned up once. V and J are TRBV20-1 and TRBJ1-2, with 9 bases that match TRBD1. Trimming cost V 0 bases and J 3 bases; bases outside gene matches: 5. The CDR3 spans 15 residues. Germline V gene sequence: CDR1 DFQATT, CDR2 SNEGSKA (reference sequence). In nucleotides, the CDR3 is TGCAGTGCTAGAGAGCCGGGACAGGGAGACTATGGCTACACCTTC. Translation gives CSAREPGQGDYGYTF.

This clonotype was seen ten or more times. The chain links TRBV24-1 to TRBJ2-5, with TRBD1 identical over 11 bases. Germline trimming cut 4 bases from V and 7 bases from J; bases unmatched to any gene: 10. The CDR3 is made up of 16 amino acids. In germline, CDR1 is KGHDR, CDR2 SFDVKD. The CDR3 nucleotides are TGTGCCACCAGTGACCCAGGGACAGGGGGATCGGGGACCCAGTACTTC. Translation: CATSDPGTGGSGTQYF.